A single sample is the source of the 2 T cell receptor beta chains below, sequenced in a study of neurological immune-mediated disorders. TCRdb re-called the 5' RACE reads through MiXCR, storing one row per CDR3 protein. The profile covers approximately 48,000 distinct CDR3 sequences, with around 10% appearing a single time and roughly 5.3% taken by the ten largest. Sequencing used PBMCs. The receptor source for this set is a man aged 70 or older with HTLV-1-associated myelopathy (HAM/TSP).

This clonotype appeared a few times. J is TRBJ1-1 and V is TRBV20-1; a possible D gene is TRBD1 (6 bases). V was shortened by 0 bases and J by 4 bases, with 15 bases between the two germline ends. Germline values: CDR1 DFQATT, CDR2 SNEGSKA (reference sequence). The CDR3 is 15 residues long. The CDR3 coding sequence is TGCAGTGCTAGAGATCGAGGGGGGGCAGGCACTGAAGCTTTCTTT. Translating it yields CSARDRGGAGTEAFF.

The rearrangement joins TRBV2 to TRBJ2-7, with a tentative D call TRBD1 (5 bases). TRBJ2-1 explains the end of the DNA better; the J call may be wrong. This CDR3 is 12 amino acids long. Germline CDR1 is SNHLY and CDR2 is FYNNEI. CDR3 sequence: CASRTWFNEQFF. CDR3 sequence (DNA): TGTGCCAGTCGGACATGGTTCAATGAGCAGTTCTTC.